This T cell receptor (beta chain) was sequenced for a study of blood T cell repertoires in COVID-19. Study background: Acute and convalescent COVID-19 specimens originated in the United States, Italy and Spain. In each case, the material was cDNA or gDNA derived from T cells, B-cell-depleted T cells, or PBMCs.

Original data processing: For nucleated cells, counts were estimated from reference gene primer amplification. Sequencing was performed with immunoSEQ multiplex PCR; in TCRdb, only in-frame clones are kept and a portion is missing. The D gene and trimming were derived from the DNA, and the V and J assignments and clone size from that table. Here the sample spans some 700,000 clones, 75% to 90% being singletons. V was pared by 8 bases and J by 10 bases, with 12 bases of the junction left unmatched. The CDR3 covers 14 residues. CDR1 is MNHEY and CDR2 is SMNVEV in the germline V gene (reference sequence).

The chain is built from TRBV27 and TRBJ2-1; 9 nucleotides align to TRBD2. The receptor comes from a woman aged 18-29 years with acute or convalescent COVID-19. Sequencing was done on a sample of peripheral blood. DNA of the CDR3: TGTGCCAGCGGGAGCGGGGGGCCTCTTTGGGAGCAGTTCTTC. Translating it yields CASGSGGPLWEQFF.